The 25 T cell receptor beta chains listed next were all sequenced from one sample in a study of long-term antiretroviral therapy in people with HIV. Survey-level immunoSEQ v3.0 assays were run. Assay: immunoSEQ multiplex PCR; the TCRdb copy retains only in-frame clones and omits some. The repertoire holds some 40,000 clones, with about 94% as singletons. The sequencing here drew on unsorted PBMCs, taken approximately 9.1 years after starting antiretroviral therapy. These receptors were collected from a man aged 25-45 years with HIV.

The chain is built from TRBV10-2 and TRBJ2-2; no definite D call. V lost 3 bases to trimming and J lost 2 bases, with 7 bases between them. CDR1 WSHSY and CDR2 SAAADI come from the germline V gene. The CDR3 is 14 amino acids. As DNA, the CDR3 is TGCGCCAGCAGTGACCCAGGAAACACCGGGGAGCTGTTTTTT. This codes for CASSDPGNTGELFF.

The chain joins TRBV4-1 to TRBJ2-3; 13 bases map to TRBD2. The trim removed 4 bases at V and 1 base at J, leaving 11 bases unmatched. In germline, CDR1 is MGHRA, CDR2 YSYEKL. This CDR3 comprises 19 residues. The CDR3 is CASSPGGTSGKGGTDTQYF. The CDR3 nucleotides read TGCGCCAGCAGCCCCGGCGGGACTAGCGGGAAGGGGGGCACAGATACGCAGTATTTT.

The chain couples TRBV27 to TRBJ1-4; a weak D match, TRBD1 (5 bases). The V end was cut by 2 bases, the J end by 0 bases, with 10 bases between. Germline V gene sequence: CDR1 MNHEY, CDR2 SMNVEV (reference sequence). The CDR3 consists of 16 residues. Written as DNA, the CDR3 is TGTGCCAGCAGTTTAGCTCTGGGGGCAACTAATGAAAAACTGTTTTTT. Translation: CASSLALGATNEKLFF.

This chain joins TRBV6-4 and TRBJ2-1; 11 nucleotides agree with TRBD2. Looked up from germline, CDR1 is MRHNA and CDR2 is SNTAGT. The trim removed 5 bases at V and 5 bases at J, leaving 5 bases unmatched. The CDR3 is 15 amino acids. As DNA, the CDR3 is TGTGCCAGCAGTAAGACTAGCGGGGCGAACAATGAGCAGTTCTTC. Its translation is CASSKTSGANNEQFF.

This chain uses TRBV7-6 with TRBJ2-2; no firm D call. This CDR3 contains 12 residues. Germline V gene sequence: CDR1 SGHVS, CDR2 FNYEAQ. The V and J ends lost 5 bases and 8 bases respectively, with 9 bases between them. The CDR3 DNA follows: TGTGCCAGCAGCCAGGAGTCGGGGGAGCTGTTTTTT. This sequence encodes CASSQESGELFF.

This chain uses TRBV6-5 with TRBJ1-2; a possible D gene is TRBD1 (5 bases). Trimming cost V 0 bases and J 4 bases, with 12 bases left between them. This CDR3 contains 15 residues. Germline V gene sequence: CDR1 MNHEY, CDR2 SVGAGI. The CDR3 nucleotides are TGTGCCAGCAGTTACTCGTACCGGGACTTCTATGGCTACACCTTC. Protein: CASSYSYRDFYGYTF.

The chain is built from TRBV2 and TRBJ2-1; 8 positions agree with TRBD1. Germline V gene data show CDR1 as SNHLY and CDR2 as FYNNEI. The CDR3 has 13 amino acids. V was pared by 6 bases and J by 6 bases, with 4 bases of the junction left unmatched. CDR3 sequence (DNA): TGTGCCAGCAGGGGACAGGTCGGCAATGAGCAGTTCTTC. Protein: CASRGQVGNEQFF.

The chain carries TRBV28 and TRBJ2-5; D gene uncertain. This CDR3 is built from 13 residues. Per germline, CDR1 MDHEN and CDR2 SYDVKM. Trimming took 4 bases from V and 8 from J, leaving 14 bases between them. The CDR3 reads CASSSPGPVTQYF. The CDR3 DNA sequence: TGTGCCAGCAGTTCCCCGGGCCCCGTAACCCAGTACTTC.

The chain joins TRBV29-1 to TRBJ2-5; 8 nucleotides agree with TRBD2. This CDR3 region has 13 residues. Trimming took 6 bases from V and 2 from J; bases not matched to a gene: 5. CDR1 and CDR2 (germline): SQVTM, ANQGSEA. CDR3 region: CSVRGGTQETQYF. The CDR3 bases are TGCAGCGTACGGGGGGGCACACAAGAGACCCAGTACTTC.

This chain uses TRBV6-6 with TRBJ1-2, with TRBD1 as a possible D gene (6 bases). Germline-derived CDR1 and CDR2 are MNHNY and SVGAGI (reference sequence). The V end was cut by 2 bases, the J end by 5 bases, with 18 bases between. This CDR3 spans 16 amino acids. The CDR3 reads CASSYGRPPTGYGYTF. Written as DNA, the CDR3 is TGTGCCAGCAGTTACGGAAGACCCCCGACAGGTTATGGCTACACCTTC.

The rearrangement links TRBV5-4 to TRBJ1-1; TRBD1 is a possible D gene (5 bases). Germline CDR1 and CDR2: SGHNT and YYREEE (reference sequence). V was pared by 4 bases and J by 5 bases, with 15 bases between. The CDR3 is made up of 14 amino acids. In nucleotides, the CDR3 is TGTGCCAGCAGCCCGGACACCGGACGGACTGAAGCTTTCTTT. It yields the protein CASSPDTGRTEAFF.

V is TRBV14 and J is TRBJ2-6, with no clear D. V lost 1 base and J 3 bases, leaving 10 bases between the germline ends. This CDR3 has 16 amino acids. Germline V gene data show CDR1 as SGHDN and CDR2 as FVKESK. The CDR3 region has the DNA TGTGCCAGCAGCCAAGTTGTGGGGTATGGGGCCAACGTCCTGACTTTC. This sequence encodes CASSQVVGYGANVLTF. Drawing the rest from reference TRBV14 and TRBJ2-6, the complete variable domain is EAGVTQFPSHSVIEKGQTVTLRCDPISGHDNLYWYRRVMGKEIKFLLHFVKESKQDESGMPNNRFLAERTGGTYSTLKVQPAELEDSGVYFCASSQVVGYGANVLTFGAGSRLTVL.

V and J are TRBV7-9 and TRBJ1-1; D gene uncertain. The CDR3 totals 13 residues. Germline V lookup: CDR1 SEHNR, CDR2 FQNEAQ (reference sequence). The V end was cut by 6 bases, the J end by 11 bases, with 19 bases between. Here the CDR3 reads CASRSDGPHGAFF. The CDR3 region has the DNA TGTGCCAGCAGATCAGACGGACCTCATGGGGCTTTCTTT.

This chain joins TRBV6-6 and TRBJ1-4, with TRBD1 matching over 7 bases. The CDR3 length is 16 residues. V was pared by 0 bases and J by 6 bases, with 7 bases of the junction left unmatched. Germline CDR1 and CDR2: MNHNY and SVGAGI (reference sequence). CDR3 loop: CASSYSVDRVYEKLFF. The DNA of the CDR3 is TGTGCCAGCAGTTACTCTGTTGACAGGGTCTATGAAAAACTGTTTTTT.

This chain uses TRBV5-8 with TRBJ2-3; the D is unclear. The V gene lost 2 bases and the J gene lost 3 bases, with 4 bases spanning the gap. This CDR3 comprises 12 residues. Germline loops: CDR1 SGHTS, CDR2 YDEGEE. This CDR3 reads CASSFRTDTQYF. The CDR3 DNA follows: TGTGCCAGCAGCTTTAGAACAGATACGCAGTATTTT.

The chain uses TRBV7-2 and TRBJ2-7; TRBD2 matches at 7 bases. The trim removed 5 bases at V and 5 bases at J, leaving 15 bases unmatched. The CDR3 runs to 16 residues. CDR1 is SGHTA, CDR2 FQGNSA, per germline. This CDR3 is CASSPTFSTSNNEQYF. In nucleotides, the CDR3 is TGTGCCAGCAGCCCGACCTTTTCGACTAGCAATAACGAGCAGTACTTC.

This rearrangement joins TRBV7-8 to TRBJ1-1; TRBD1 might be the D (5 bases). The V end lost 1 base, the J end lost 10 bases, and 16 bases lay between the germline ends. The CDR3 totals 14 residues. In germline, CDR1 is SGHVS, CDR2 FQNEAQ. The CDR3 DNA sequence: TGTGCCAGCAGCTTAGTGGGGGACGGGCTGAGAGCTTTCTTT. Translated, it gives CASSLVGDGLRAFF. Based on the CDR3 plus reference TRBV7-8 and TRBJ1-1, the full variable domain is GAGVSQSPRYKVAKRGQDVALRCDPISGHVSLFWYQQALGQGPEFLTYFQNEAQLDKSGLPSDRFFAERPEGSVSTLKIQRTQQEDSAVYLCASSLVGDGLRAFFGQGTRLTVV.

The chain combines TRBV28 with TRBJ2-3; D may correspond to TRBD1 or TRBD2 (5 bases each). This CDR3 has 19 amino acids. V was trimmed by 1 base and J by 0 bases, leaving 20 bases between them. Per germline, CDR1 MDHEN and CDR2 SYDVKM. The chain's CDR3 is CASSLLGRGTWESTDTQYF. The DNA for the CDR3 is TGTGCCAGCAGTTTATTAGGTCGTGGGACGTGGGAGAGCACAGATACGCAGTATTTT. Drawing the rest from reference TRBV28 and TRBJ2-3, the complete variable domain is DVKVTQSSRYLVKRTGEKVFLECVQDMDHENMFWYRQDPGLGLRLIYFSYDVKMKEKGDIPEGYSVSREKKERFSLILESASTNQTSMYLCASSLLGRGTWESTDTQYFGPGTRLTVL.

V and J are TRBV7-2 and TRBJ2-3, with TRBD1 matching over 8 bases. V lost 5 bases and J lost 1; bases outside the gene matches: 5. The CDR3 has 15 residues. Germline CDR1 reads SGHTA; CDR2 reads FQGNSA. DNA for the CDR3: TGTGCCAGCAGCCCCCGGACAGGGCGCACAGATACGCAGTATTTT. It specifies CASSPRTGRTDTQYF.

The chain combines TRBV7-2 with TRBJ2-2; TRBD2 agrees at 8 bases. V was pared by 1 base and J by 3 bases, with 1 base of the junction left unmatched. The CDR3 totals 15 residues. Germline values: CDR1 SGHTA, CDR2 FQGNSA. The CDR3: CASSLGGGYTGELFF. DNA for the CDR3: TGTGCCAGCAGCTTAGGCGGGGGGTACACCGGGGAGCTGTTTTTT.

The V gene is TRBV7-3, the J gene TRBJ1-2; no clear D gene. The CDR3 has 15 residues. The V and J ends lost 2 bases and 3 bases respectively, with 13 bases between them. Germline values: CDR1 SGHTA, CDR2 FQGTGA. The CDR3 loop reads CASSLSAGTHYGYTF. The CDR3 coding sequence is TGTGCCAGCAGCTTATCCGCGGGAACACACTATGGCTACACCTTC.

The chain links TRBV19 to TRBJ1-1; the D is unclear. The germline V gene encodes CDR1 LNHDA and CDR2 SQIVND (reference sequence). Trimming left V 1 base short and J 0 bases short, with 3 bases between. CDR3 size: 13 residues. CDR3 amino acids: CASSIGVNTEAFF. The CDR3 DNA follows: TGTGCCAGTAGTATAGGGGTGAACACTGAAGCTTTCTTT. Full variable domain (remainder filled in from reference TRBV19 and TRBJ1-1): DGGITQSPKYLFRKEGQNVTLSCEQNLNHDAMYWYRQDPGQGLRLIYYSQIVNDFQKGDIAEGYSVSREKKESFPLTVTSAQKNPTAFYLCASSIGVNTEAFFGQGTRLTVV.

The chain has TRBV6-6 and TRBJ1-2, with D unresolved. Germline V gives CDR1 MNHNY, CDR2 SVGAGI (reference sequence). The CDR3 is made up of 15 amino acids. Trimming left V 5 bases short and J 7 bases short, with 20 bases between. CDR3 in DNA: TGTGCCAGCAGTCCTGCCTTCTCGGTTCTTCGTGGCTACACCTTC. This gives the protein CASSPAFSVLRGYTF.

Here the CDR3 DNA reads TGTGCCAGCAGTTACGAACGATACGAGCAGTACGTC. Translating it yields CASSYERYEQYV. The chain links TRBV6-6 to TRBJ2-7; D ambiguous. Germline loops: CDR1 MNHNY, CDR2 SVGAGI (reference sequence). The CDR3 is 12 amino acids. Trimming cost V 2 bases and J 4 bases, with 6 bases left between them.

V is TRBV7-9 and J is TRBJ1-2; D unresolved. CDR3 length: 14 residues. Trimming took off 3 bases at V and 4 bases at J, with 12 bases between the two ends. Germline loops: CDR1 SEHNR, CDR2 FQNEAQ (reference sequence). As DNA, the CDR3 is TGTGCCAGCAGCTTTAAAGAGCTTACCTATGGCTACACCTTC. This codes for CASSFKELTYGYTF.